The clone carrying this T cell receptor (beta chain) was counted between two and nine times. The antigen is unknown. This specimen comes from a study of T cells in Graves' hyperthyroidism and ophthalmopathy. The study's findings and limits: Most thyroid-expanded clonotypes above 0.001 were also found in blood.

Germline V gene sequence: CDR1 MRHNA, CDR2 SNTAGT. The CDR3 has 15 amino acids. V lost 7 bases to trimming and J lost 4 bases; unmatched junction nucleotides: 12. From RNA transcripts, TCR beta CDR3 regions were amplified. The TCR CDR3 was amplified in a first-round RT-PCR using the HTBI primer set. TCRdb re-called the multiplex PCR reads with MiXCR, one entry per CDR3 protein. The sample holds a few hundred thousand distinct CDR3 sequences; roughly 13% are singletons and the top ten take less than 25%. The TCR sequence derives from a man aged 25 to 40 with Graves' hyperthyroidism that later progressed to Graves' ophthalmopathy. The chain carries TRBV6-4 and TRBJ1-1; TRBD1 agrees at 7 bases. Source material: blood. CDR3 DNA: TGTGCCAGCACCCTACAGGGGCGGTGGGGCACTGAAGCTTTCTTT. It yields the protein CASTLQGRWGTEAFF.